Below are 27 T cell receptor beta chains sequenced from a single sample in a study of cytomegalovirus exposure and HLA in healthy donors. It was with 60 Vbeta and 13 Jbeta primers that the PCR ran. Assay: immunoSEQ multiplex PCR; the TCRdb copy retains only in-frame clones and omits some. The sample lists approximately 180,000 clones, approximately 84% occurring once. The sample taken for sequencing was PBMCs. Source of these receptors: a girl under three years old in good health and CMV-seronegative.

The chain recombines TRBV19 with TRBJ2-2; D may be TRBD1 (6 bases). The CDR3 loop spans 13 amino acids. V lost 8 bases and J lost 2, with 9 bases in between. Germline V gene sequence: CDR1 LNHDA, CDR2 SQIVND (reference sequence). The CDR3 bases are TGTGCCAGTGGGACACTTAACACCGGGGAGCTGTTTTTT. It yields the protein CASGTLNTGELFF.

The rearrangement uses TRBV14 and TRBJ2-5; 10 bases map to TRBD1. This CDR3 has 18 amino acids. The V gene's germline CDR1 is SGHDN and CDR2 FVKESK. V gave up 3 bases and J gave up 4 bases; unmatched junction bases: 14. CDR3 amino acids: CASSHPRRGTGVGETQYF. DNA of the CDR3: TGTGCCAGCAGCCATCCTCGGAGAGGGACAGGGGTTGGAGAGACCCAGTACTTC.

This clone was seen just once. This chain links TRBV6-5 with TRBJ2-5, with D maybe TRBD1 (5 bases). The closer fit of TRBJ2-7 to the DNA end suggests the J call may be wrong. The CDR3 loop spans 13 amino acids. Germline V lookup: CDR1 MNHEY, CDR2 SVGAGI. Here the CDR3 DNA reads TGTGCCAGCAGTTATGTCGCAGGGTACGAGCAGTACTTC. It encodes CASSYVAGYEQYF.

This clone has more than one count but fewer than ten. This rearrangement joins TRBV7-9 to TRBJ2-2; TRBD1 might be the D (6 bases). Germline values: CDR1 SEHNR, CDR2 FQNEAQ (reference sequence). The CDR3 length is 17 residues. The V end was cut by 5 bases, the J end by 4 bases, with 20 bases between. In nucleotides, the CDR3 is TGTGCCAGCAGCACCAGTGGGACATCTAGAGTCACCGGGGAGCTGTTTTTT. This gives the protein CASSTSGTSRVTGELFF.

The chain uses TRBV4-2 and TRBJ2-1; 10 bases align to TRBD2. With V trimmed by 9 bases and J by 7 bases, 9 bases remained unmatched. CDR3 length equals 14 residues. Germline CDR1 is LGHNA and CDR2 is YNFKEQ. DNA for the CDR3: TGTGCCAGTGGGGGACTAGCGCTTACTAATGAGCAGTTCTTC. Its protein product is CASGGLALTNEQFF.

CDR3 bases: TGTGCCAGCAGCAAAAGCGAAACTAGCGGGGGGGCCAATGAGCAGTTCTTC. Amino acid sequence: CASSKSETSGGANEQFF. The chain carries TRBV21-1 and TRBJ2-1; the table calls TRBD2, which could not be checked here. TRBV21-1 is recorded as a pseudogene. This CDR3 contains 17 residues.

The chain combines TRBV30 with TRBJ1-5; 9 bases fit TRBD1. With 5 bases clipped from V and 7 bases from J, the junction kept 6 bases outside the gene matches. The CDR3 length is 13 residues. Germline V gene lookup returns CDR1 GTSNPN and CDR2 SVGIG (reference sequence). CDR3 nucleotides: TGTGCCTGGGGACAGGGGCCCCGGCAGCCCCAGCATTTT. It codes for CAWGQGPRQPQHF.

The CDR3 is CASSPTSGTKHEQYF. The DNA of the CDR3 is TGTGCCAGCAGCCCCACAAGCGGGACAAAACACGAGCAGTACTTC. The V gene is TRBV7-9, the J gene TRBJ2-7, with D perhaps matching TRBD2 (7 bases). Trimming stripped 5 bases from V and 5 bases from J, with 19 bases between. The germline V gene has CDR1 SEHNR and CDR2 FQNEAQ (reference sequence). This CDR3 has 15 amino acids. Variable domain in full (rest from reference TRBV7-9 and TRBJ2-7): DTGVSQNPRHKITKRGQNVTFRCDPISEHNRLYWYRQTLGQGPEFLTYFQNEAQLEKSRLLSDRFSAERPKGSFSTLEIQRTEQGDSAMYLCASSPTSGTKHEQYFGPGTRLTVT.

The CDR3 loop reads CASSLSGSGELFF. DNA of the CDR3: TGTGCCAGCAGCCTCTCGGGATCCGGGGAGCTGTTTTTT. The V gene is TRBV7-9, the J gene TRBJ2-2, with a possible D match to TRBD2 (5 bases). Germline assignment: CDR1 SEHNR and CDR2 FQNEAQ (reference sequence). Trimming pared 5 bases from V and 6 bases from J, leaving 10 bases between. The CDR3 sequence is 13 residues long.

The chain carries TRBV11-2 and TRBJ1-1, with 9 bases lining up with TRBD1. This CDR3 is built from 14 residues. Trimming took 4 bases from V and 5 from J; bases not matched to a gene: 5. CDR1 is SGHAT and CDR2 is FQNNGV in the germline V gene. CDR3 DNA: TGTGCCAGCAGCTCGAGGACAGGGGTGACTGAAGCTTTCTTT. It is translated as CASSSRTGVTEAFF.

The gene calls are TRBV7-9 and TRBJ2-5; 7 nucleotides line up with TRBD2. The V gene end was trimmed by 2 bases and the J gene end by 2 bases; junction bases not matched to a gene: 14. CDR3 length equals 18 residues. The germline V gene has CDR1 SEHNR and CDR2 FQNEAQ (reference sequence). CDR3 protein: CASSLRVLAASGQETQYF. CDR3 DNA sequence: TGTGCCAGCAGCTTAAGGGTCCTAGCGGCTAGCGGACAAGAGACCCAGTACTTC.

The genes are TRBV27 and TRBJ1-2, with TRBD1 as a possible D gene (5 bases). This CDR3 comprises 16 residues. The germline V gene encodes CDR1 MNHEY and CDR2 SMNVEV (reference sequence). Trimming took off 2 bases at V and 4 bases at J, with 17 bases between the two ends. In DNA, the CDR3 is TGTGCCAGCAGTTTAATGGGCCCCGGACAATTCTATGGCTACACCTTC. Residues: CASSLMGPGQFYGYTF.

This rearrangement joins TRBV10-3 to TRBJ1-5; 7 positions agree with TRBD1. Germline values: CDR1 ENHRY, CDR2 SYGVKD. V shed 8 bases, J shed 2 bases, and the junction held 3 bases outside the gene matches. The length of the CDR3 is 13 residues. The CDR3: CAIAGGGNQPQHF. In DNA form, the CDR3 reads TGTGCCATCGCAGGGGGTGGCAATCAGCCCCAGCATTTT.

This chain's CDR3 is CASSLGHYEKLFF. CDR3 nucleotides: TGTGCCAGCAGCTTAGGGCACTACGAAAAACTGTTTTTT. The genes are TRBV7-2 and TRBJ1-4, with D uncertain. Germline V CDR1 and CDR2: SGHTA, FQGNSA. V lost 1 base to trimming and J lost 8 bases, with 8 bases between them. This CDR3 comprises 13 residues.

The chain is built from TRBV30 and TRBJ2-3; a possible D gene is TRBD2 (6 bases). The CDR3 length is 15 residues. V was trimmed by 0 bases and J by 3 bases, leaving 13 bases between them. From germline, CDR1 is GTSNPN and CDR2 SVGIG (reference sequence). The CDR3: CAWSVWLLATDTQYF. In nucleotides, the CDR3 is TGTGCCTGGAGTGTATGGCTGCTAGCGACAGATACGCAGTATTTT.

This chain joins TRBV14 and TRBJ1-2; D not resolved. The V end was cut by 4 bases, the J end by 4 bases, with 10 bases between. CDR1 and CDR2 (germline): SGHDN, FVKESK. CDR3 length equals 13 residues. The CDR3 loop is CASSPFAGYGYTF. CDR3 bases: TGTGCCAGCAGCCCCTTCGCGGGCTATGGCTACACCTTC.

The chain has TRBV6-5 and TRBJ2-1; TRBD2 matches 8 bases. V dropped 6 bases and J dropped 2; count of bases not matched to a gene: 3. This CDR3 region has 14 residues. CDR1 and CDR2 (germline): MNHEY, SVGAGI. For the CDR3, the DNA is TGTGCCAGCAGGCGGGGACTAGCCTACAATGAGCAGTTCTTC. Translation gives CASRRGLAYNEQFF.

V gene TRBV5-4 combines with J gene TRBJ2-5; D is possibly TRBD1 (6 bases). The J call is in doubt because the DNA end fits TRBJ2-7 better. This CDR3 is 12 amino acids long. Germline CDR1 SGHNT, CDR2 YYREEE (reference sequence). The CDR3 DNA is TGTGCCAGCAGCACCGGACAGAACGAGCAGTACTTC. It specifies CASSTGQNEQYF.

This clone occurred a few times. The chain links TRBV5-1 to TRBJ2-2, with 7 bases lining up with TRBD1. The CDR3 length is 15 residues. CDR1 is SGHRS and CDR2 is YFSETQ in the germline V gene. V shed 0 bases, J shed 2 bases, and the junction held 1 base outside the gene matches. The CDR3 bases are TGCGCCAGCAGCTTGGGACAGGGAAACACCGGGGAGCTGTTTTTT. This translates into CASSLGQGNTGELFF.

The rearrangement links TRBV30 to TRBJ2-7; no clear D gene. The CDR3 has 13 amino acids. Trimming pared 0 bases from V and 4 bases from J, leaving 10 bases between. From germline, CDR1 is GTSNPN and CDR2 SVGIG (reference sequence). The CDR3 region is CAWSVPGRYEQYF. The CDR3 DNA reads TGTGCCTGGAGTGTGCCAGGCCGATACGAGCAGTACTTC.

The V call is TRBV7-2, the J call TRBJ2-7; TRBD2 is a possible D gene (5 bases). V gave up 2 bases and J gave up 2 bases, with 10 bases separating them. This CDR3 is 14 amino acids long. CDR1 and CDR2 (germline): SGHTA, FQGNSA. CDR3 DNA sequence: TGTGCCAGCAGCTTAAAGGCGGGCACCTACGAGCAGTACTTC. This encodes CASSLKAGTYEQYF.

This chain uses TRBV9 with TRBJ1-5; D is ambiguous. Deletions cut 0 bases from V and 5 bases from J, with 9 bases between. The CDR3 is made up of 14 amino acids. CDR1 is SGDLS, CDR2 YYNGEE, per germline. The CDR3 loop reads CASSVGAGYQPQHF. The CDR3, as DNA: TGTGCCAGCAGCGTAGGCGCGGGATATCAGCCCCAGCATTTT. The full variable domain, in which reference TRBV9 and TRBJ1-5 provide the parts outside the CDR3, is DSGVTQTPKHLITATGQRVTLRCSPRSGDLSVYWYQQSLDQGLQFLIQYYNGEERAKGNILERFSAQQFPDLHSELNLSSLELGDSALYFCASSVGAGYQPQHFGDGTRLSIL.

This clone showed up just once. J is TRBJ1-2 and V is TRBV7-8; D is ambiguous. V was trimmed by 3 bases and J by 2 bases, leaving 16 bases between them. The V gene's germline CDR1 is SGHVS and CDR2 FQNEAQ. CDR3 length: 16 amino acids. The DNA for the CDR3 is TGTGCCAGCAGCTTCGCCTCAGTTGTTGCAAACTATGGCTACACCTTC. Amino acids: CASSFASVVANYGYTF.

The V gene is TRBV15, the J gene TRBJ1-2, with D possibly matching TRBD1 (6 bases). CDR1 is LNHNV and CDR2 is YYDKDF in the germline V gene (reference sequence). V gave up 0 bases and J gave up 1 base, with 15 bases separating them. The CDR3 has 17 residues. CDR3 residues: CATSRDWQGQNNYGYTF. The DNA for the CDR3 is TGTGCCACCAGCAGAGACTGGCAGGGGCAGAATAACTATGGCTACACCTTC.

The V and J genes are TRBV7-6 and TRBJ2-1; 8 nucleotides line up with TRBD2. The V gene's germline CDR1 is SGHVS and CDR2 FNYEAQ. The CDR3 has 15 residues. With 6 bases clipped from V and 5 bases from J, the junction kept 9 bases outside the gene matches. Here the CDR3 DNA reads TGTGCCAGCAGTTTCGGGGGGGCCTTCCACAATGAGCAGTTCTTC. Its translation is CASSFGGAFHNEQFF. Filled out from reference TRBV7-6 and TRBJ2-1, the complete variable domain reads GAGVSQSPRYKVTKRGQDVALRCDPISGHVSLYWYRQALGQGPEFLTYFNYEAQQDKSGLPNDRFSAERPEGSISTLTIQRTEQRDSAMYRCASSFGGAFHNEQFFGPGTRLTVL.

J is TRBJ1-2 and V is TRBV27, with 11 bases identical to TRBD1. Germline V gene lookup returns CDR1 MNHEY and CDR2 SMNVEV (reference sequence). This CDR3 region has 15 residues. V was pared by 3 bases and J by 3 bases, with 3 bases of the junction left unmatched. The CDR3 sequence: CASSFGTGGYYGYTF. The CDR3, as DNA: TGTGCCAGCAGTTTTGGGACAGGGGGTTACTATGGCTACACCTTC.

V usage is TRBV27 and J usage is TRBJ2-3, with a tentative D call TRBD2 (6 bases). V lost 2 bases and J 6 bases, leaving 12 bases between the germline ends. From germline, CDR1 is MNHEY and CDR2 SMNVEV (reference sequence). The CDR3 runs 14 residues. CDR3 amino acids: CASSLVLAGDTQYF. The DNA of the CDR3 is TGTGCCAGCAGTTTAGTACTAGCAGGTGATACGCAGTATTTT.